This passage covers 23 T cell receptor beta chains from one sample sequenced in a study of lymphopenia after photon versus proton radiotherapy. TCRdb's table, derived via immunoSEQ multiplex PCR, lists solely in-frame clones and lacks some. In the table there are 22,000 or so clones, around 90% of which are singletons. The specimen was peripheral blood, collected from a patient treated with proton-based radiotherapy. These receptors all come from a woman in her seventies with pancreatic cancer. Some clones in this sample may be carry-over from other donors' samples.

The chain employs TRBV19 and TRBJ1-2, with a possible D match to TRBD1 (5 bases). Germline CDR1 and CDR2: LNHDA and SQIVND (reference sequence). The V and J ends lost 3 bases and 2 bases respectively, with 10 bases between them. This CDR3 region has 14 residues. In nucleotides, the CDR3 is TGTGCCAGTAGTATCAATGGGGACAACTATGGCTACACCTTC. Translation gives CASSINGDNYGYTF.

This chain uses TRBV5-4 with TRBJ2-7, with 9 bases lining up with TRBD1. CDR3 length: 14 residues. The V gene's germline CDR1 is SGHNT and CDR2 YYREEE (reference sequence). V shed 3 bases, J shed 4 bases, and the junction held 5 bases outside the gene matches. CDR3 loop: CASSSGQGPYEQYF. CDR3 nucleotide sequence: TGTGCCAGCAGCTCGGGACAGGGTCCTTACGAGCAGTACTTC.

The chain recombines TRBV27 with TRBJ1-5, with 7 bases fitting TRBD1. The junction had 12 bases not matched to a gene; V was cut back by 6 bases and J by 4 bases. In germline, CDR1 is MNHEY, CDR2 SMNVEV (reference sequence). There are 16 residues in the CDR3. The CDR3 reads CASSRTGQLFNQPQHF. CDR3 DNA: TGTGCCAGCAGCCGGACGGGACAGTTATTTAATCAGCCCCAGCATTTT.

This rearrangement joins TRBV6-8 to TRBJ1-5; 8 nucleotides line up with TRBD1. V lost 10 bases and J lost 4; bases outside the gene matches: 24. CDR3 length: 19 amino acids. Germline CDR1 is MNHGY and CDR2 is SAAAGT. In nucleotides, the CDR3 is TGTGCCACCAATTTACCAATACCGGCGACAGGGGACCTAAATCAGCCCCAGCATTTT. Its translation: CATNLPIPATGDLNQPQHF.

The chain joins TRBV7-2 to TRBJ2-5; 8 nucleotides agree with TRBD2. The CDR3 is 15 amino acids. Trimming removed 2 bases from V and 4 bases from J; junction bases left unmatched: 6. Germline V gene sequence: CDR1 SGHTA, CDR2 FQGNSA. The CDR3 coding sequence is TGTGCCAGCAGCTTAAACGGGAGGGGTGTAGAGACCCAGTACTTC. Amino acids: CASSLNGRGVETQYF.

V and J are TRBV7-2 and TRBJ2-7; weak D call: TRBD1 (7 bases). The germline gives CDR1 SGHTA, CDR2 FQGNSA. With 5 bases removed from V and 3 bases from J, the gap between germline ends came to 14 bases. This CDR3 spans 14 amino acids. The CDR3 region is CASSPAGQSYEQYF. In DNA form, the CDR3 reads TGTGCCAGCAGCCCGGCGGGACAGAGCTACGAGCAGTACTTC.

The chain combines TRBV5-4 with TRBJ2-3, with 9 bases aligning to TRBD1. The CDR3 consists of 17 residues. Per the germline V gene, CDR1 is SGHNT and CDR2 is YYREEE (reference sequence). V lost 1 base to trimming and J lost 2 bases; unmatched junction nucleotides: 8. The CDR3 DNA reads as TGTGCCAGCAGCTTGTCGTGGGGACAGGGAAACACAGATACGCAGTATTTT. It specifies CASSLSWGQGNTDTQYF.

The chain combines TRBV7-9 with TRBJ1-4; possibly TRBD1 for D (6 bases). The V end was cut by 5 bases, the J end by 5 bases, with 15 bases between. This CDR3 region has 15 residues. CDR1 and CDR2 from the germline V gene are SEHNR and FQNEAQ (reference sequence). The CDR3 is CASSQGIAQNEKLFF. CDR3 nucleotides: TGTGCCAGCAGCCAGGGGATCGCTCAGAATGAAAAACTGTTTTTT. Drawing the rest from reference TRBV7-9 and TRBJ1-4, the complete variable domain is DTGVSQNPRHKITKRGQNVTFRCDPISEHNRLYWYRQTLGQGPEFLTYFQNEAQLEKSRLLSDRFSAERPKGSFSTLEIQRTEQGDSAMYLCASSQGIAQNEKLFFGSGTQLSVL.

CDR3 residues: CASRTRESYEQYF. CDR3 nucleotide sequence: TGTGCCAGCCGGACAAGGGAGAGCTACGAGCAGTACTTC. The rearrangement joins TRBV7-2 to TRBJ2-7; D might be TRBD1 or TRBD2, each matching 5 bases. CDR1 is SGHTA, CDR2 FQGNSA, per germline. Trimming shortened V by 8 bases and J by 3 bases, and 14 bases separated the two germline ends. CDR3 length: 13 residues.

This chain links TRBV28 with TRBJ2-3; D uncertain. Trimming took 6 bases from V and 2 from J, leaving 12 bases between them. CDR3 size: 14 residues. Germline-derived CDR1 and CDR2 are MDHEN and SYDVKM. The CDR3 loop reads CASSPVLATDTQYF. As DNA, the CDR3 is TGTGCCAGCAGCCCGGTACTTGCCACAGATACGCAGTATTTT.

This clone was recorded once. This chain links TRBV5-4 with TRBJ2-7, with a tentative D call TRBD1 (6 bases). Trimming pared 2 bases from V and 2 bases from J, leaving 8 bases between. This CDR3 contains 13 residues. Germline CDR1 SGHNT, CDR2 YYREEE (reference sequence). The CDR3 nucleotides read TGTGCCAGCAGCTTACAGGGACCCTACGAGCAGTACTTC. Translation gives CASSLQGPYEQYF.

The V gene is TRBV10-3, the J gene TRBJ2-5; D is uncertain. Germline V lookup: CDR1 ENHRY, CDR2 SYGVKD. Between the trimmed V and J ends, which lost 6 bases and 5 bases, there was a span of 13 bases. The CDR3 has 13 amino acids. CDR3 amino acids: CAIRGSAGETQYF. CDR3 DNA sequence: TGTGCCATCAGAGGGTCAGCCGGGGAGACCCAGTACTTC.

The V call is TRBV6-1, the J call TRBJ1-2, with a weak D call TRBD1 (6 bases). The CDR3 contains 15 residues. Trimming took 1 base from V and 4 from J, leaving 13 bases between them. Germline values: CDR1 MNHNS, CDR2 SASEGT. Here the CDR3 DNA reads TGTGCCAGCAGTGAAGGGAGGGGACAAAGCTATGGCTACACCTTC. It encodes CASSEGRGQSYGYTF.

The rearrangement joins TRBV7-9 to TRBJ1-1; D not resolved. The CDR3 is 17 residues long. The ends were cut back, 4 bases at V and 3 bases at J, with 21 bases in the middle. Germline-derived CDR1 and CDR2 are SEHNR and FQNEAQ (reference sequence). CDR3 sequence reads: CASSSAFGYSVDTEAFF. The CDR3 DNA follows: TGTGCCAGCAGCTCCGCCTTTGGGTACAGTGTCGACACTGAAGCTTTCTTT. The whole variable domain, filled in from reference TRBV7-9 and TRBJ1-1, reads DTGVSQNPRHKITKRGQNVTFRCDPISEHNRLYWYRQTLGQGPEFLTYFQNEAQLEKSRLLSDRFSAERPKGSFSTLEIQRTEQGDSAMYLCASSSAFGYSVDTEAFFGQGTRLTVV.

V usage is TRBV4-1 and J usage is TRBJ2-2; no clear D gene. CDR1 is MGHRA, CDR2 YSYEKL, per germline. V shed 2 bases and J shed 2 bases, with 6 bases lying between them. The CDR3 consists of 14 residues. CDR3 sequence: CASSQPHNTGELFF. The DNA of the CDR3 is TGCGCCAGCAGCCAACCACATAACACCGGGGAGCTGTTTTTT.

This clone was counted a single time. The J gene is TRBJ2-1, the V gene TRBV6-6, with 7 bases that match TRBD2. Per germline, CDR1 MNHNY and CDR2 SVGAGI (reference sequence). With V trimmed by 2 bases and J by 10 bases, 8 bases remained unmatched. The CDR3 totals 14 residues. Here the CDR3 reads CASSYALGEGEQFF. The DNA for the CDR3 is TGTGCCAGCAGTTACGCTCTGGGGGAGGGGGAGCAGTTCTTC.

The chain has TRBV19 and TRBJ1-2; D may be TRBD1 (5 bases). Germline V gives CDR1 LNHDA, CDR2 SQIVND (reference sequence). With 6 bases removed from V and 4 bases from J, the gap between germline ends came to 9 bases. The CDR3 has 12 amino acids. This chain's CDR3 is CASSRDFYGYTF. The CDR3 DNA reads TGTGCCAGTAGCCGGGACTTCTATGGCTACACCTTC. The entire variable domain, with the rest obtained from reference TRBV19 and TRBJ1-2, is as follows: DGGITQSPKYLFRKEGQNVTLSCEQNLNHDAMYWYRQDPGQGLRLIYYSQIVNDFQKGDIAEGYSVSREKKESFPLTVTSAQKNPTAFYLCASSRDFYGYTFGSGTRLTVV.

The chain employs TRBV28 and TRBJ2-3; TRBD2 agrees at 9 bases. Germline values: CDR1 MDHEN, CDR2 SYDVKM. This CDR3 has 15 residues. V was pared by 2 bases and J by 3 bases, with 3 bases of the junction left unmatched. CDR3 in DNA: TGTGCCAGCAGTTTAGCGGGAGGGGGGACAGATACGCAGTATTTT. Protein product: CASSLAGGGTDTQYF. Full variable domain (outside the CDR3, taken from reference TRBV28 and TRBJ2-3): DVKVTQSSRYLVKRTGEKVFLECVQDMDHENMFWYRQDPGLGLRLIYFSYDVKMKEKGDIPEGYSVSREKKERFSLILESASTNQTSMYLCASSLAGGGTDTQYFGPGTRLTVL.

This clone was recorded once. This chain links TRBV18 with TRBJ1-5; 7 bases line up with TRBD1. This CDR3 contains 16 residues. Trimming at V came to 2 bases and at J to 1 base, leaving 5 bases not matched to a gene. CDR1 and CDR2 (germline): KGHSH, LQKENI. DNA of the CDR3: TGTGCCAGCTCACCATCAGGGGGGGAGAGCAATCAGCCCCAGCATTTT. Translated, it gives CASSPSGGESNQPQHF.

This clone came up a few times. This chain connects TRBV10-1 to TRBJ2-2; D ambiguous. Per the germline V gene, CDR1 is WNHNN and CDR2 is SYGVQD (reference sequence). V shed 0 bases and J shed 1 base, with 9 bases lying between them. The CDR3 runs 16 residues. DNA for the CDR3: TGCGCCAGCAGTGAGTCGGCAGGCTTGAACACCGGGGAGCTGTTTTTT. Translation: CASSESAGLNTGELFF.

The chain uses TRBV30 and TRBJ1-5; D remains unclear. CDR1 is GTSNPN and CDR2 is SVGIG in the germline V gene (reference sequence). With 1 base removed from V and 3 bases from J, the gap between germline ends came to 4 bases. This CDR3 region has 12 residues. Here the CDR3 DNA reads TGTGCCTGGAGTGGGGTCAATCAGCCCCAGCATTTT. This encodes CAWSGVNQPQHF.

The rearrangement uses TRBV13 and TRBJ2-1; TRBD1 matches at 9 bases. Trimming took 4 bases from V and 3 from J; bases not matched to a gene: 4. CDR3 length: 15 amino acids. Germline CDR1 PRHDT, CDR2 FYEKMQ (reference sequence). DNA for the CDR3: TGTGCCAGCAGCTCGCCGGGACAGGGCTACAATGAGCAGTTCTTC. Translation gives CASSSPGQGYNEQFF.

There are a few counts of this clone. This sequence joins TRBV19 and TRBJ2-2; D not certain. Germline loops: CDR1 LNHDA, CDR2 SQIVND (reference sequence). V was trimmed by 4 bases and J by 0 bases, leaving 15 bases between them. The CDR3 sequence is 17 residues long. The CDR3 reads CASSKTTLFTNTGELFF. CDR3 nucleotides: TGTGCCAGTAGTAAGACCACACTCTTCACGAACACCGGGGAGCTGTTTTTT.